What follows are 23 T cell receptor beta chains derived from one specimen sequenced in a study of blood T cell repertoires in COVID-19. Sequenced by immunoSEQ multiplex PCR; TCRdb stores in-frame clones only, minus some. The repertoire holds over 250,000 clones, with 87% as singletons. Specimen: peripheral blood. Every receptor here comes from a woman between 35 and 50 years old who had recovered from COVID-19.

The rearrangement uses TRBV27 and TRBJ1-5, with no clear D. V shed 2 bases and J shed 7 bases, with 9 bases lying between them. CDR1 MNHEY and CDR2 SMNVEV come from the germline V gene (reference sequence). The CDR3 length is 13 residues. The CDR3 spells CASSLAGWQPQHF. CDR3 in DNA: TGTGCCAGCAGTTTAGCGGGGTGGCAGCCCCAGCATTTT.

The CDR3 region has the DNA TGTGCCAGCAGCGTAGACCCCATCGGTACTGAAGCTTTCTTT. Its translation: CASSVDPIGTEAFF. The genes are TRBV9 and TRBJ1-1; D gene ambiguous. Deletions cut 0 bases from V and 5 bases from J, with 11 bases between. Germline CDR1 SGDLS, CDR2 YYNGEE. This CDR3 contains 14 residues.

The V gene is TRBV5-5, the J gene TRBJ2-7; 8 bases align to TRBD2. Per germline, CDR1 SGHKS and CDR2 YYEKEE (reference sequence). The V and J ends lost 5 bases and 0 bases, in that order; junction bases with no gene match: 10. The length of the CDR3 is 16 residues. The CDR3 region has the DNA TGTGCCAGCAGGGCTGCGGGGGGCTCTTACTCCTACGAGCAGTACTTC. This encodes CASRAAGGSYSYEQYF.

CDR3 nucleotides: TGTGCCAGCAGTGAGGGTAGCAGCATTCAGTACTTC. The encoded protein is CASSEGSSIQYF. This chain connects TRBV12-3 or TRBV12-4 to TRBJ2-4, with D tentatively TRBD2 (5 bases). This CDR3 contains 12 residues. V lost 5 bases and J lost 9, with 11 bases in between.

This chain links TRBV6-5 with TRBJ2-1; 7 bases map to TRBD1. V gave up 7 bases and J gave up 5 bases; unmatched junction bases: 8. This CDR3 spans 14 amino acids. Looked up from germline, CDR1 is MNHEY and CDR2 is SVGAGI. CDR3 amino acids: CASKSGQANNEQFF. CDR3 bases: TGTGCCAGCAAATCAGGACAGGCAAACAATGAGCAGTTCTTC.

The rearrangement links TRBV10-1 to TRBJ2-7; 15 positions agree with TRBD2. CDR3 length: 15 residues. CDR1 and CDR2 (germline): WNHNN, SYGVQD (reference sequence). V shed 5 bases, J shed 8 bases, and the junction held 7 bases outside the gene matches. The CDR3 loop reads CASSRTSGGDGKQYF. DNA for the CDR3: TGCGCCAGCAGTCGGACTAGCGGGGGGGATGGAAAGCAGTACTTC.

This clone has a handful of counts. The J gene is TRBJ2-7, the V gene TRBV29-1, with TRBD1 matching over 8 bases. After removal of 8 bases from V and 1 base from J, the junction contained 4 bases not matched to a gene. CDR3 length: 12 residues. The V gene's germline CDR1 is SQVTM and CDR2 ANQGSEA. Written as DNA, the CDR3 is TGCAGCTATAGGGACAGGTCCTACGAGCAGTACTTC. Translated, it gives CSYRDRSYEQYF.

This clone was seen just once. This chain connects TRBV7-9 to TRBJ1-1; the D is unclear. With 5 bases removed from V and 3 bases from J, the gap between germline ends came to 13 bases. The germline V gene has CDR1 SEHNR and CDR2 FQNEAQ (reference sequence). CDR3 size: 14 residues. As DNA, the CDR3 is TGTGCCAGCAGCACGGCGGTTCCGGACACTGAAGCTTTCTTT. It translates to CASSTAVPDTEAFF.

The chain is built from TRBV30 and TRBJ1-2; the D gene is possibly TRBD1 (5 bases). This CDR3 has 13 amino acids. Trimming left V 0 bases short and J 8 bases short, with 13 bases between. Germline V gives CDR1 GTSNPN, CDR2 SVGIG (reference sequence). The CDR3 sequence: CAWSVLGGDGYTF. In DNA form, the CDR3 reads TGTGCCTGGAGTGTACTTGGGGGGGACGGCTACACCTTC.

The CDR3 reads CASSVASSPGQGNEKLFF. CDR3 coding DNA: TGTGCCAGCAGCGTAGCGAGCAGCCCAGGACAGGGTAACGAAAAACTGTTTTTT. This sequence joins TRBV9 and TRBJ1-4; 8 bases match TRBD1. CDR1 and CDR2 from the germline V gene are SGDLS and YYNGEE. The CDR3 extends over 18 amino acids. The ends lost 0 bases at V and 8 bases at J; junction bases unmatched: 15.

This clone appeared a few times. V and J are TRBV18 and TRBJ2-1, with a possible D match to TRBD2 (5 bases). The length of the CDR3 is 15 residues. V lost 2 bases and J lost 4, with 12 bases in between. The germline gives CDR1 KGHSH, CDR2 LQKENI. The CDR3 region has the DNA TGTGCCAGCTCACCAAGTATAACGGGGTACAATGAGCAGTTCTTC. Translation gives CASSPSITGYNEQFF. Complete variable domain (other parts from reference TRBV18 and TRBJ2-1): NAGVMQNPRHLVRRRGQEARLRCSPMKGHSHVYWYRQLPEEGLKFMVYLQKENIIDESGMPKERFSAEFPKEGPSILRIQQVVRGDSAAYFCASSPSITGYNEQFFGPGTRLTVL.

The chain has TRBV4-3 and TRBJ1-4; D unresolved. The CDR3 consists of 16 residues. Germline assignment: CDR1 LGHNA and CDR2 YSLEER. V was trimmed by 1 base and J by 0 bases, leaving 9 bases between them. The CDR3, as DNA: TGCGCCAGCAGCCAAGGAGCGGCCGCAACTAATGAAAAACTGTTTTTT. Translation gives CASSQGAAATNEKLFF.

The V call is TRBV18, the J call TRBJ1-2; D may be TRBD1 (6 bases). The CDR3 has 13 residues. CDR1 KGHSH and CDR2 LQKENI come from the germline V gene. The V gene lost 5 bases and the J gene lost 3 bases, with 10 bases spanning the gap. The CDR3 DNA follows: TGTGCCAGCTCAGGACAGCAGTACTATGGCTACACCTTC. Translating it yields CASSGQQYYGYTF.

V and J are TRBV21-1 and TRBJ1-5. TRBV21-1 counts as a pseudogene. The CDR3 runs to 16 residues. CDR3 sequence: CASSNLRAGGNQPQHF. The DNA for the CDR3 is TGTGCCAGCAGCAATCTACGAGCCGGGGGCAATCAGCCCCAGCATTTT.

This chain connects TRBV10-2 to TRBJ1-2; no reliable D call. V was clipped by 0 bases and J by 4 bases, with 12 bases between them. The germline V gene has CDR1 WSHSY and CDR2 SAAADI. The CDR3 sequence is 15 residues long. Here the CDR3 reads CASSESFPSPYGYTF. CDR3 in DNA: TGCGCCAGCAGTGAGTCGTTTCCCTCCCCCTATGGCTACACCTTC.

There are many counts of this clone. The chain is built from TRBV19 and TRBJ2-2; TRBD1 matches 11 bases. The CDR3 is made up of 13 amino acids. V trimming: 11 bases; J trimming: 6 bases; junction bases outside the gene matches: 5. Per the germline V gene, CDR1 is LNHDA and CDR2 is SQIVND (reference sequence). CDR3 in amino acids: CAARGQGAGELFF. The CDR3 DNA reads TGTGCCGCCCGGGGACAGGGGGCCGGGGAGCTGTTTTTT.

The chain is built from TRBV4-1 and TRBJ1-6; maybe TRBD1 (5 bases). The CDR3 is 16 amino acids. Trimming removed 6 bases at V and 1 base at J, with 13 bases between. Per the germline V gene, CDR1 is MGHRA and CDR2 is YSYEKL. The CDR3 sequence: CASSDVRGSYNSPLHF. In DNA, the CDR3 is TGCGCCAGCAGTGACGTTAGGGGTTCCTATAATTCACCCCTCCACTTT.

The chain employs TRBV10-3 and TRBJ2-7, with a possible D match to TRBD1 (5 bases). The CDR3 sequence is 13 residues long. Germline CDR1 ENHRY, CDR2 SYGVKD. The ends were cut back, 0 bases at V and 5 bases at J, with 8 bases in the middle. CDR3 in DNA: TGTGCCATCAGTGAGTCGACAGCAGACGAGCAGTACTTC. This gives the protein CAISESTADEQYF.

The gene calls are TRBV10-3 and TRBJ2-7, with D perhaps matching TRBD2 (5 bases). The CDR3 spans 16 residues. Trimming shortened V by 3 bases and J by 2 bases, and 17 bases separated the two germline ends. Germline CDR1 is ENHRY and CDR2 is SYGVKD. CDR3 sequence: CAISEVEGLRPYEQYF. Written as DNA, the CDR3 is TGTGCCATCAGTGAAGTTGAGGGATTGAGGCCCTACGAGCAGTACTTC.

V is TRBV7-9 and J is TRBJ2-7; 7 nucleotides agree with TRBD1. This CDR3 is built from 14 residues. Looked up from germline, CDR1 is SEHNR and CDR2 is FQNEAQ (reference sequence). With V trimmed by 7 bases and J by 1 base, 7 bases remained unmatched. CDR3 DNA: TGTGCCAGCACCCGGACAGGAGGATCCTACGAGCAGTACTTC. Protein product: CASTRTGGSYEQYF. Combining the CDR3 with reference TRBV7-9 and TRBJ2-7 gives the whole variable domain DTGVSQNPRHKITKRGQNVTFRCDPISEHNRLYWYRQTLGQGPEFLTYFQNEAQLEKSRLLSDRFSAERPKGSFSTLEIQRTEQGDSAMYLCASTRTGGSYEQYFGPGTRLTVT.

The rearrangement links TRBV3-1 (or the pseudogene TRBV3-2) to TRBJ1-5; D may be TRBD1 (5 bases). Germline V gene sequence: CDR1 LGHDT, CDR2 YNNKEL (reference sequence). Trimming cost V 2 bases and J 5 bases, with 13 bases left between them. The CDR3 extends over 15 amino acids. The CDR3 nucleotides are TGTGCCAGCAGCCAACTTCCCGGGGGACATCAGCCCCAGCATTTT. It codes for CASSQLPGGHQPQHF.

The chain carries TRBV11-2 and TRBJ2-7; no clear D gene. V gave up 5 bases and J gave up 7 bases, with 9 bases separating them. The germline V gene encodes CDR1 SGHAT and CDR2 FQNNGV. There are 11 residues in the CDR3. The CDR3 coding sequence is TGTGCCAGCAGCCCCGAACAGGAGCAGTACTTC. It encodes CASSPEQEQYF.

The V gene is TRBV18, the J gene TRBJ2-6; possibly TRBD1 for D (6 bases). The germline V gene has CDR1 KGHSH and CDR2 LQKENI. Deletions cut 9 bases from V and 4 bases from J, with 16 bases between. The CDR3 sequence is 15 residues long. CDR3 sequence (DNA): TGTGCCAGTCACAGGGACCTGGGCGGGGCCAACGTCCTGACTTTC. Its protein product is CASHRDLGGANVLTF.